The clone carrying this T cell receptor beta chain is classed as medium-sized by frequency. Antigen specificity is unknown. These data belong to a study of CXCR3-negative and CXCR3-positive naive CD8 T cells. In the study overall: Roughly 1.5 +/- 0.3 million TRB reads came from each library, giving some 140 million in total.

5' RACE that incorporated UMI labels was used to prepare the TRB cDNA libraries. TCRdb reprocessed the 5' RACE reads; each CDR3 protein has one entry and no DNA is given. The sample spans approximately 5,800 distinct CDR3 sequences; the ten largest clones claim less than 2.5%. Per CD8+ T cell subset, triplicate sorts of 330,000 or so cells each were done. Findings and limits, study-wide: Hydrophobicity was higher for TRB CDR3s found in CXCR3-positive naive cells than in CXCR3-negative naive cells. Comparably high diversity was seen in both naive subsets, and much lower diversity in memory CD8+ cells. Comparison of naive CXCR3-negative and CXCR3-positive cells revealed similar TRBV-TRBJ usage, while memory cells differed.

The CDR3 extends over 13 amino acids. Per the germline V gene, CDR1 is SQVTM and CDR2 is ANQGSEA. The chain has TRBV29-1 and TRBJ2-7. The clonotype was recovered from a human donor in good health. Some clones in this sample may be carry-over from other donors' samples. Material: naive CXCR3+ CD8+ T cells from blood. Noted subset: CD45RO-CCR7+CD27+CD95- naive CD8+ T cells expressing CXCR3 (TNR3+). The CDR3 loop reads CSVEEHGSYEQYF.